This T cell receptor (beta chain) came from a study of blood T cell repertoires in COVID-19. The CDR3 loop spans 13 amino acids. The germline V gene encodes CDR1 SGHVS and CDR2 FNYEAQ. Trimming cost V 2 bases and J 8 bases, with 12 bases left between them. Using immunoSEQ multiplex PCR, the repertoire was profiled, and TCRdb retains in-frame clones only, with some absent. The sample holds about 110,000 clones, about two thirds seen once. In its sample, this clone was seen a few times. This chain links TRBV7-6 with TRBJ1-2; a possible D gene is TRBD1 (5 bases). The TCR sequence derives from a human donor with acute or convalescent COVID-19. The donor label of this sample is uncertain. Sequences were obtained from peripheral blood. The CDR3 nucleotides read TGTGCCAGCAGCTTAAACCAGGGTACCGGCTACACCTTC. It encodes CASSLNQGTGYTF.